Included here is one T cell receptor (beta chain) sequence, with context. Several immunoSEQ 96-well plates shared each subset's DNA, each plate a replicate. Sorted-subset replicate PCR reactions were performed with around 210 ng DNA, corresponding to tens of thousands of T cell genomes. Assay: immunoSEQ multiplex PCR; the TCRdb copy retains only in-frame clones and omits some. The sample gives some 1,400,000 clones, roughly 95% of which show up once; approximately 1.1% is in the top ten. The source of the sample is a study of shared clonotypes between healthy human individuals. About the study: The study enrolled a couple of women and a few men aged 18 to 49.

Every contributor of samples was a Caucasian grown-up residing in Nashville, Tennessee. With 1 base clipped from V and 6 bases from J, the junction kept 7 bases outside the gene matches. The CDR3 totals 15 residues. CDR1 and CDR2 from the germline V gene are SGHTA and FQGNSA. The receptor was isolated from a man aged 25 to 40 in good health. Sequences were obtained from naive CD4+ T cells sorted from blood. Described subset: CD45RA+ positively selected. The V gene is TRBV7-2, the J gene TRBJ2-5, with 8 bases that match TRBD1. CDR3: CASSLGGTGVKTQYF. CDR3 DNA: TGTGCCAGCAGCTTAGGTGGGACAGGCGTAAAGACCCAGTACTTC.